The 8 T cell receptor beta chains listed next were all sequenced from one sample in a study of shared clonotypes between healthy human individuals. Sequenced by immunoSEQ multiplex PCR; TCRdb stores in-frame clones only, minus some. This sample has over a million clones; approximately 70% occur once, and the top ten carry roughly 1.5%. The sample taken for sequencing was memory CD4+ T cells sorted from blood. The subset: CD45RA-negative fraction. These receptors were taken from a man younger than 35 in good health.

This chain uses TRBV5-1 with TRBJ2-3; 13 bases fit TRBD2. The CDR3 has 16 residues. Unmatched junction bases numbered 9, after V lost 6 bases and J lost 5 bases. The V gene's germline CDR1 is SGHRS and CDR2 YFSETQ. The CDR3 is CASIKGTSGTGDTQYF. Here the CDR3 DNA reads TGCGCCAGCATAAAAGGGACTAGCGGGACTGGAGATACGCAGTATTTT.

The chain combines TRBV14 with TRBJ2-1; D perhaps matches TRBD2 (6 bases). The CDR3 runs to 15 residues. Trimming left V 1 base short and J 3 bases short, with 10 bases between. The germline V gene has CDR1 SGHDN and CDR2 FVKESK. CDR3 bases: TGTGCCAGCAGCCAAGGGTACGGGAGCTACAATGAGCAGTTCTTC. It encodes CASSQGYGSYNEQFF.

CDR3 protein: CASSLAGGREQYF. The CDR3 DNA follows: TGTGCCAGCAGCTTAGCTGGGGGGCGCGAGCAGTACTTC. This chain joins TRBV11-2 and TRBJ2-7, with D tentatively TRBD1 or TRBD2 (6 bases each). The V and J ends lost 1 base and 6 bases respectively, with 10 bases between them. The CDR3 length is 13 residues. Germline V gene sequence: CDR1 SGHAT, CDR2 FQNNGV.

V and J are TRBV6-5 and TRBJ1-1; a weak D match, TRBD1 (6 bases). In germline, CDR1 is MNHEY, CDR2 SVGAGI. V gave up 4 bases and J gave up 11 bases, with 17 bases separating them. CDR3 length: 13 residues. Here the CDR3 reads CASSWTQGMGAFF. Here the CDR3 DNA reads TGTGCCAGCAGTTGGACACAGGGTATGGGTGCTTTCTTT.

This clone was seen a few times. The chain couples TRBV4-3 to TRBJ2-7, with D possibly matching TRBD1 (6 bases). Trimming took 2 bases from V and 1 from J, leaving 12 bases between them. The CDR3 length is 15 residues. Germline assignment: CDR1 LGHNA and CDR2 YSLEER. The CDR3 is CASSQSSQGSYEQYF. For the CDR3, the DNA is TGCGCCAGCAGCCAATCTAGTCAGGGGTCCTACGAGCAGTACTTC.

Only a few counts were recorded for this clone. V and J are TRBV29-1 and TRBJ1-1, with D tentatively TRBD1 (5 bases). Per germline, CDR1 SQVTM and CDR2 ANQGSEA. The CDR3 sequence is 13 residues long. The DNA of the CDR3 is TGCAGTGGGGGTAAGGGGCGCGAGACTGAAGCTTTCTTT. Its translation is CSGGKGRETEAFF.

This clone occurred once. The rearrangement links TRBV10-3 to TRBJ1-3, with a possible D match to TRBD1 (5 bases). V was cut by 9 bases and J by 0 bases, with 12 bases left in between. This CDR3 is built from 14 residues. The germline V gene has CDR1 ENHRY and CDR2 SYGVKD. CDR3 loop: CAMGGGSSGNTIYF. As DNA, the CDR3 is TGTGCCATGGGGGGAGGATCCTCTGGAAACACCATATATTTT.

This clone was detected only a few times. The chain uses TRBV7-9 and TRBJ1-1, with unresolved D. There are 14 residues in the CDR3. The germline V and J ends were trimmed by 4 bases and 10 bases, with 19 bases remaining between them. Germline values: CDR1 SEHNR, CDR2 FQNEAQ (reference sequence). This chain's CDR3 is CASSSYTYFHGAFF. The CDR3 DNA follows: TGTGCCAGCAGCTCCTACACATACTTTCACGGAGCTTTCTTT.